This T cell receptor (beta chain) was captured by sequencing in a study of blood T cell repertoires in COVID-19. Measured with immunoSEQ multiplex PCR; TCRdb has only the in-frame clones, and not every one. Among approximately 300,000 clones listed, 90% were seen once. Patients at the Seattle site were enrolled during active infection and followed longitudinally. Between the trimmed V and J ends, which lost 5 bases and 4 bases, there was a span of 15 bases. Germline CDR1 is SGHRS and CDR2 is YFSETQ. The CDR3 consists of 15 residues. The sequenced material came from peripheral blood. This receptor was obtained from a woman in her twenties or thirties with COVID-19, enrolled during active disease. This chain links TRBV5-1 with TRBJ2-2, with TRBD2 as a possible D gene (5 bases). The CDR3 DNA reads TGCGCCAGCAGGCCGGGAACCAGTGTCACCGGGGAGCTGTTTTTT. It codes for CASRPGTSVTGELFF.